The rows below give T cell receptor beta chains drawn from one sample of a study of vaccination effects on CD4 cells after COVID-19. The antigens for these receptors are not known. Assay used: immunoSEQ multiplex PCR; TCRdb lists only in-frame clones, some missing. The data contain about 69,000 clones, 76% of them seen just once; the ten biggest clones take up around 0.9%. The sample in question was CD4+ T cells from PBMCs cultured with HCoV-OC43 spike peptides, obtained after COVID-19 vaccination. The source is a human donor who received a COVID-19 vaccine. Each CDR3 is given without its conserved first and last residue. Fields, in order: CDR3 length, J gene, V gene, CDR3 protein.

12 TRBJ2-3 TRBV6-5 ASTTGLSTDTQY
9 TRBJ1-4 TRBV25-1 ASLYNEKLF
11 TRBJ2-3 TRBV29-1 SVTKDTTDTQY
12 TRBJ1-1 TRBV19 ASSFTRANTEAF
13 TRBJ1-5 TRBV5-1 ASSYDGQVGRPQH
11 TRBJ1-1 TRBV6-2/TRBV6-3 ASSYRQNTEAF
16 TRBJ2-3 TRBV18 ASSPTPPGQAQTDTQY
12 TRBJ1-2 TRBV5-1 ASSLAAGVHGYT
13 TRBJ1-2 TRBV2 ASSEHALRADGYT
13 TRBJ1-2 TRBV4-2 ASSQDPGADYGYT
13 TRBJ1-4 TRBV15 ATSRGGSRNEKLF
15 TRBJ1-3 TRBV7-2 ASSSLNRGADGNTIY
14 TRBJ1-2 TRBV24-1 ATSPGTGYSGYGYT
9 TRBJ2-5 TRBV18 ASSRQETQY
13 TRBJ2-1 TRBV5-1 ASSLEQPRYNEQF